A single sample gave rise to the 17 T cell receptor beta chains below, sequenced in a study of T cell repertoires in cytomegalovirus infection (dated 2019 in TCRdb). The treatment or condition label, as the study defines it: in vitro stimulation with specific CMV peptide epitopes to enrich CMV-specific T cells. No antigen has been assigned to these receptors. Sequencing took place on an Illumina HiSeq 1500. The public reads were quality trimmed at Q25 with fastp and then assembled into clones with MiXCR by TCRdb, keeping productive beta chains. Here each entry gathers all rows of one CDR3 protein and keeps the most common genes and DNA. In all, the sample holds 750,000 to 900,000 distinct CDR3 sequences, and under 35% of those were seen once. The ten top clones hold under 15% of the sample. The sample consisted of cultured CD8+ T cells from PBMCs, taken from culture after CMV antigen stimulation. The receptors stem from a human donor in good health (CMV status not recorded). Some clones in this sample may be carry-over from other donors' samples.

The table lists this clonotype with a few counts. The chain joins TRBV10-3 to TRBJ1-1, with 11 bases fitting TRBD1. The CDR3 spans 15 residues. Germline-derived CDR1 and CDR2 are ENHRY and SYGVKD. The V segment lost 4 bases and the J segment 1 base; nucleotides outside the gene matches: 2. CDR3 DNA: TGTGCCATCAGTGCGGACAGGGGGCCGAACACTGAAGCTTTCTTT. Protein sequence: CAISADRGPNTEAFF.

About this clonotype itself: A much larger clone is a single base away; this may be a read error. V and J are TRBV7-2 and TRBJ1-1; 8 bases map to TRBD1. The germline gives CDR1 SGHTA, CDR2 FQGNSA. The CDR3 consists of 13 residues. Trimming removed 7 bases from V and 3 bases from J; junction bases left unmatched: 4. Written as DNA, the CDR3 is TGTGCCAGCAAGGGACAGGCTGACACTGAAGCTTTCTTT. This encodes CASKGQADTEAFF.

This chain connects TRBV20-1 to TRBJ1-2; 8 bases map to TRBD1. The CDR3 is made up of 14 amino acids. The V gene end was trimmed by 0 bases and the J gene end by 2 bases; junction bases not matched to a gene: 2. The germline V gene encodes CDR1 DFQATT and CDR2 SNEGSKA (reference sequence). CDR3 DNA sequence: TGCAGTGCTAGAGATCGGACAGGGAACTATGGCTACACCTTC. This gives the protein CSARDRTGNYGYTF.

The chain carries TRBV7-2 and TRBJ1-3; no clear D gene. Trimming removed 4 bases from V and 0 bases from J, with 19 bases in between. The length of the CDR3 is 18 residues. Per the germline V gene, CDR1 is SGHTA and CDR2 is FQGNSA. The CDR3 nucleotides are TGTGCCAGCAGCTCCACCCCGTTCCCTGCCGGCTCTGGAAACACCATATATTTT. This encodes CASSSTPFPAGSGNTIYF.

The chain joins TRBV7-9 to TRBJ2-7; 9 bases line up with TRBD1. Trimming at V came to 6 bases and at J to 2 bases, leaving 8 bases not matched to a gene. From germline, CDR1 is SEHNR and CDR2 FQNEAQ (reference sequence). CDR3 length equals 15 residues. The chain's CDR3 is CASSYRDRVPYEQYF. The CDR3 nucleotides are TGTGCCAGCAGTTACCGGGACAGGGTTCCCTACGAGCAGTACTTC.

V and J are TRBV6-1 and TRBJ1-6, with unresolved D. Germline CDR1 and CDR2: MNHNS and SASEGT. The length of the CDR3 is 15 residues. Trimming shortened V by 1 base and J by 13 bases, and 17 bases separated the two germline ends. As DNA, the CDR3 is TGTGCCAGCAGTGAAGGAGCGCATAGTCGGGTCCCCCTCCACTTT. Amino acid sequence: CASSEGAHSRVPLHF.

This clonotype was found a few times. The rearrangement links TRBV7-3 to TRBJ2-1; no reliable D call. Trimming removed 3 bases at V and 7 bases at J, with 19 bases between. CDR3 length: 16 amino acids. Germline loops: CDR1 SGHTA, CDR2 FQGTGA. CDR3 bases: TGTGCCAGCAGCTTCTCCTCTGTTTCAGTGGTGAATGAGCAGTTCTTC. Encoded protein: CASSFSSVSVVNEQFF.

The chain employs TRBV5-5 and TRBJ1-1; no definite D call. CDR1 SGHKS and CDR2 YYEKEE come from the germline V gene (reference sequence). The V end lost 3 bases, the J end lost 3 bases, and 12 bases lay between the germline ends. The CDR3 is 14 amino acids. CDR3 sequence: CASSSEVDYTEAFF. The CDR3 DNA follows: TGTGCCAGCAGCTCCGAGGTAGATTACACTGAAGCTTTCTTT.

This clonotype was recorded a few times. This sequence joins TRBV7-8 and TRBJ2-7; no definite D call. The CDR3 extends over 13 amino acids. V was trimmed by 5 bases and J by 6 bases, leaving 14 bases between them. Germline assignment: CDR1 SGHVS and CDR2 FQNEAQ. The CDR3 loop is CASSPLGPTEQYF. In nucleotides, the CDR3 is TGTGCCAGCAGCCCCTTAGGGCCGACCGAGCAGTACTTC.

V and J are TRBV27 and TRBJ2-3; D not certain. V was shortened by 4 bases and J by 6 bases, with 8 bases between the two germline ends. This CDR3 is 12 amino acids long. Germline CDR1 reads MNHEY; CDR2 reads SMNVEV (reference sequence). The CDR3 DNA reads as TGTGCCAGCAGTTCCTACATGGATACGCAGTATTTT. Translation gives CASSSYMDTQYF.

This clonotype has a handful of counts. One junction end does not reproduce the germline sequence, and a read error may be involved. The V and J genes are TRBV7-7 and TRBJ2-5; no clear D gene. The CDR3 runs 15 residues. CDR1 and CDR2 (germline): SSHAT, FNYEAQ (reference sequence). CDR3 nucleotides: TGTGCTAGCAGCTTAAATTCGGCAGCCAAAGAGACCCAGTACTTC. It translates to CASSLNSAAKETQYF.

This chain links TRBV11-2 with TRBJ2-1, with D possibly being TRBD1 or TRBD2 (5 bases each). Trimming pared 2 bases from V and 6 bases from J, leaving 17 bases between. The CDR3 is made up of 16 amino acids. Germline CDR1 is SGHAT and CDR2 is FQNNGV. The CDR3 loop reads CASSLYRDPVRNEQFF. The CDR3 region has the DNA TGTGCCAGCAGCTTATACCGGGACCCCGTCCGCAATGAGCAGTTCTTC.

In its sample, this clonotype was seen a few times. CDR3 sequence (DNA): TGTGCCAGCAGTGCAGTAGAGGGCAAGCAGTTCTTC. This gives the protein CASSAVEGKQFF. This chain connects TRBV6-1 to TRBJ2-1; possibly TRBD2 for D (5 bases). V was pared by 4 bases and J by 11 bases, with 12 bases between. The CDR3 contains 12 residues. Germline-derived CDR1 and CDR2 are MNHNS and SASEGT.

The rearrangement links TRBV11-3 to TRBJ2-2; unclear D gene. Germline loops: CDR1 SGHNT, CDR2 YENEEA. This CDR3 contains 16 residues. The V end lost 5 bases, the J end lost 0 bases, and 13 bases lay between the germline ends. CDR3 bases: TGTGCCAGCAGCCTCGTAAAGCCAGCGAACACCGGGGAGCTGTTTTTT. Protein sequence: CASSLVKPANTGELFF. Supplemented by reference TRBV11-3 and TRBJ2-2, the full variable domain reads EAGVVQSPRYKIIEKKQPVAFWCNPISGHNTLYWYLQNLGQGPELLIRYENEEAVDDSQLPKDRFSAERLKGVDSTLKIQPAELGDSAVYLCASSLVKPANTGELFFGEGSRLTVL.

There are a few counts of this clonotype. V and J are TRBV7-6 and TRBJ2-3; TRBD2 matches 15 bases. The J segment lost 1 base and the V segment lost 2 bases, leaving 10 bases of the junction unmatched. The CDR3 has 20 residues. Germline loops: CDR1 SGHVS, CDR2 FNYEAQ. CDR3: CASSLPRTSGGEVGTDTQYF. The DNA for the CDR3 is TGTGCCAGCAGCTTACCCCGGACTAGCGGGGGGGAAGTGGGCACAGATACGCAGTATTTT.

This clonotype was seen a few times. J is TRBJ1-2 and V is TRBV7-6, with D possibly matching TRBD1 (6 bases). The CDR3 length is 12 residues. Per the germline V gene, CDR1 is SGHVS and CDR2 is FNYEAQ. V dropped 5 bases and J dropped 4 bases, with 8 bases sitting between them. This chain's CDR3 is CASSVTGYGYTF. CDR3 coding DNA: TGTGCCAGCAGCGTGACAGGCTATGGCTACACCTTC.

In DNA, the CDR3 is TGTGCCAGCAGCCCGCCAGTTAACGAACCCTCGGACAGGGGTCCCTCTGGGGCCAACGTCCTGACTTTC. As protein: CASSPPVNEPSDRGPSGANVLTF. The rearrangement joins TRBV7-9 to TRBJ2-6; TRBD1 matches at 9 bases. Germline values: CDR1 SEHNR, CDR2 FQNEAQ (reference sequence). This CDR3 spans 23 amino acids. V was clipped by 5 bases and J by 0 bases; unmatched bases: 23.